The subject of this entry is one TCR beta chain. As processed by the authors: Quantification of nucleated cells was approximated via reference gene primer amplification. Produced via immunoSEQ multiplex PCR; TCRdb's table is partial and in-frame only. V, J and clone size are those of that table, while D and trimming were read from the DNA. The table includes more than 90,000 clones, 85% detected once. The data belong to a study of blood T cell repertoires in COVID-19. Overall study context: The study drew acute and convalescent COVID-19 samples from the United States, Italy and Spain. Sample material is recorded as cDNA or gDNA derived from T cells, B-cell-depleted T cells, or PBMCs.

The CDR3 totals 14 residues. V was trimmed by 3 bases and J by 3 bases, leaving 12 bases between them. Germline V gene data show CDR1 as MDHEN and CDR2 as SYDVKM. The chain combines TRBV28 with TRBJ2-7; D is undetermined. Material: peripheral blood. This receptor was identified in a woman aged 70-85 years with active or convalescent COVID-19. CDR3 DNA: TGTGCCAGCAGTTTGGTGGGCCCGATCTACGAGCAGTACTTC. This sequence encodes CASSLVGPIYEQYF.